Reported below is one T cell receptor beta chain. As yet, its antigen is unknown. The sample comes from a study of cytomegalovirus exposure and HLA in healthy donors. This cohort consisted of healthy bone marrow donors. The V and J ends lost 5 bases and 1 base, in that order; junction bases with no gene match: 4. The CDR3 spans 14 residues. The germline CDR1 and CDR2 sequences are SGHNT and YYREEE (reference sequence). Study-wide results and limits: Later examination showed HLA-associated TCR beta chains had greater clonal expansion than equally common others. When a later analysis was performed, an Asian-associated ancestry cluster reportedly had fewer N-insertions than the approximately 600-donor mean. Only CMV serostatus was available as immune exposure information.

PCR primers comprised 60 Vbeta and 13 Jbeta primers. TCRdb keeps only in-frame clones here, not all; method: immunoSEQ multiplex PCR. Here the sample spans 150,000 to 200,000 clones, 70% to 85% being singletons. The J gene is TRBJ2-7, the V gene TRBV5-4; TRBD1 aligns across 9 bases. The specimen sequenced was PBMCs. This TCR came from a middle-aged man in good health and CMV-seropositive. CDR3 sequence reads: CASSYGTGSYEQYF. In DNA form, the CDR3 reads TGTGCCAGCAGTTATGGGACAGGGTCCTACGAGCAGTACTTC.